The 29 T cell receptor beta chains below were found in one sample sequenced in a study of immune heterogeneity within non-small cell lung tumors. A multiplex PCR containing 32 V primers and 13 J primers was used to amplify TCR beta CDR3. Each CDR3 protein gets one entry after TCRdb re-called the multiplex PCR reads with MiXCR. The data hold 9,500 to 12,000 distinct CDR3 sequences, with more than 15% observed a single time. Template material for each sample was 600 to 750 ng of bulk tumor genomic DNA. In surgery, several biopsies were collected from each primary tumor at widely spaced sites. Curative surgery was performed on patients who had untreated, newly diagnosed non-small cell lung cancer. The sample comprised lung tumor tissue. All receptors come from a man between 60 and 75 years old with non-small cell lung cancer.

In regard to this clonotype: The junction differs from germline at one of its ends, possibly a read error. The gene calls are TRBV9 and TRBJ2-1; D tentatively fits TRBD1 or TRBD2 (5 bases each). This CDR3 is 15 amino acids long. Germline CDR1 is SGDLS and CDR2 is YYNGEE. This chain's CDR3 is CAGSVEGNGYNEQFF. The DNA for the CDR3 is TGTGCCGGCAGCGTAGAGGGGAATGGGTACAATGAGCAGTTCTTC.

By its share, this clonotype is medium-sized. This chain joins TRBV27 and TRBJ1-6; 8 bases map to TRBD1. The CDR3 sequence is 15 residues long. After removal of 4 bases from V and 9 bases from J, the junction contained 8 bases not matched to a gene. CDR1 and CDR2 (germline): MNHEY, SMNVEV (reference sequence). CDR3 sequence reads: CASSSGQGGISPLHF. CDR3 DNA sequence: TGTGCCAGCAGTTCCGGACAGGGTGGTATTTCACCCCTCCACTTT.

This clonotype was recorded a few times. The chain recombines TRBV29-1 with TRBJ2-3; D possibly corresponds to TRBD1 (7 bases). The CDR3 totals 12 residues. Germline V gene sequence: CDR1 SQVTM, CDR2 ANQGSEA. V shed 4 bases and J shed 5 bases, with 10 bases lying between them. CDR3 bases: TGCAGCGTTGGCCAGGGGGGAGATACGCAGTATTTT. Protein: CSVGQGGDTQYF.

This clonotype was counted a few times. CDR3 nucleotides: TGTGCCAGCAGTTATACAGGGACCTCGAACACCGGGGAGCTGTTTTTT. Amino acids: CASSYTGTSNTGELFF. This chain connects TRBV6-1 to TRBJ2-2; D is perhaps TRBD1 (6 bases). V dropped 5 bases and J dropped 0 bases, with 13 bases sitting between them. CDR1 and CDR2 from the germline V gene are MNHNS and SASEGT. The CDR3 is made up of 16 amino acids.

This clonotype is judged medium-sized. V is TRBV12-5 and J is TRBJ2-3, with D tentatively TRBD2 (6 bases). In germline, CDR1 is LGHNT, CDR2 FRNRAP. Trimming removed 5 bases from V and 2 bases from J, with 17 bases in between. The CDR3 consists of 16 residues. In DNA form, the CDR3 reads TGTGCTAGTGGTAGTAGACGGGAGCCCTCCACAGATACGCAGTATTTT. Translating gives CASGSRREPSTDTQYF.

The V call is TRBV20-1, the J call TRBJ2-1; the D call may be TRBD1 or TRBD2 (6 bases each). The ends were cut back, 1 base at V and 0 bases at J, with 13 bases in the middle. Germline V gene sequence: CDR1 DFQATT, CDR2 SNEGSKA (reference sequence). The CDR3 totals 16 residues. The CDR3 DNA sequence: TGCAGTGCTAGAGGGTTAGGGGGGAGCTCCTACAATGAGCAGTTCTTC. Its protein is CSARGLGGSSYNEQFF.

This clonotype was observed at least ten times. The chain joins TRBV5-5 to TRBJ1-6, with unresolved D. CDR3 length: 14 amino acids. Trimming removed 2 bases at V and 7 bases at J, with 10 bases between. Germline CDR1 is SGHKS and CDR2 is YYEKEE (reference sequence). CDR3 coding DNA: TGTGCCAGCAGCTTCGGCCCGGAGAATTCACCCCTCCACTTT. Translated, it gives CASSFGPENSPLHF. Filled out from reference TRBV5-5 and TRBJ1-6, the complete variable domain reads DAGVTQSPTHLIKTRGQQVTLRCSPISGHKSVSWYQQVLGQGPQFIFQYYEKEERGRGNFPDRFSARQFPNYSSELNVNALLLGDSALYLCASSFGPENSPLHFGNGTRLTVT.

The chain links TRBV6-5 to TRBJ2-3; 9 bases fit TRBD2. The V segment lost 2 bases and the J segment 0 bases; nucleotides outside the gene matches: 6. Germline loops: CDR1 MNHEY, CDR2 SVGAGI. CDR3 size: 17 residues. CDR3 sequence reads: CASSYPLTSGSTDTQYF. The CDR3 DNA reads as TGTGCCAGCAGTTACCCGCTGACTAGCGGTAGCACAGATACGCAGTATTTT.

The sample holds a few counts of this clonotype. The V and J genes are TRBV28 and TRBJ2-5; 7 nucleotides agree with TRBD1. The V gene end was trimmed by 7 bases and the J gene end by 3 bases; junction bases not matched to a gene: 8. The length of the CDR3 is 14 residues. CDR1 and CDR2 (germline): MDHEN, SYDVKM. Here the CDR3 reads CASTATGEEETQYF. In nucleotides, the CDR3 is TGTGCCAGCACAGCCACAGGGGAAGAAGAGACCCAGTACTTC.

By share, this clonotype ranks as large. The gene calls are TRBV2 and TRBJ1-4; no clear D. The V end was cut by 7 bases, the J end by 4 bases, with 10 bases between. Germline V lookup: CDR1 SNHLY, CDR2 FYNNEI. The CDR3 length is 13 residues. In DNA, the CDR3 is TGTGCCAGCACGCCGCACCTTAATGAAAAACTGTTTTTT. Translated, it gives CASTPHLNEKLFF.

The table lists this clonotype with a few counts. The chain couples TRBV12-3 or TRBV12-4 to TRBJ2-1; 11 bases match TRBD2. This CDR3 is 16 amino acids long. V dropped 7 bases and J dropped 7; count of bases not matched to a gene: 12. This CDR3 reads CASIPETSGIRNEQFF. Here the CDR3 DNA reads TGTGCCAGCATTCCTGAGACTAGCGGGATCAGGAATGAGCAGTTCTTC.

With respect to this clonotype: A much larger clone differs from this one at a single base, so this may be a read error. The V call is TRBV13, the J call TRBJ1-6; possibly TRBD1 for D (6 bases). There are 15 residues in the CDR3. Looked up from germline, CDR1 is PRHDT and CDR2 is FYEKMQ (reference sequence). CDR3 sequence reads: CASGLWTAGGSPLHF. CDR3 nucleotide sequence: TGTGCCAGCGGCTTATGGACAGCGGGGGGTTCACCCCTCCACTTT. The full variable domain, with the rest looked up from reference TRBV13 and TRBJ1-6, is AAGVIQSPRHLIKEKRETATLKCYPIPRHDTVYWYQQGPGQDPQFLISFYEKMQSDKGSIPDRFSAQQFSDYHSELNMSSLELGDSALYFCASGLWTAGGSPLHFGNGTRLTVT.

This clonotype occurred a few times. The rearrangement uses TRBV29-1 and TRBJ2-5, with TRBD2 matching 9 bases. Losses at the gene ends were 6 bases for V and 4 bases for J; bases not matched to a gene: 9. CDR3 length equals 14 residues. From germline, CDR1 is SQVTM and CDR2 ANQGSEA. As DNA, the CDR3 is TGCAGCGTCCCTTCCGCGGGGGGGGGAGAGACCCAGTACTTC. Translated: CSVPSAGGGETQYF.

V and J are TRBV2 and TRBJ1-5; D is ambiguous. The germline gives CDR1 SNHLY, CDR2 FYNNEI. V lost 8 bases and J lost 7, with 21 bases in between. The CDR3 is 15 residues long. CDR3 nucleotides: TGTGCCAGCTCTGTGGGTCGGGGAATCGAGCAGCCCCAGCATTTT. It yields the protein CASSVGRGIEQPQHF.

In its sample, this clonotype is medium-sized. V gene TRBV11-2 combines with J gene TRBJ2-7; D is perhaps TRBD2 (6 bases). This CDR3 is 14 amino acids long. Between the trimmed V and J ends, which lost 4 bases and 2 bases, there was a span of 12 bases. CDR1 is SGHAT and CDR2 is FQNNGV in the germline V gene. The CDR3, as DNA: TGTGCCAGCAGCTCAGCGACTAGGCCCTACGAGCAGTACTTC. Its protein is CASSSATRPYEQYF.

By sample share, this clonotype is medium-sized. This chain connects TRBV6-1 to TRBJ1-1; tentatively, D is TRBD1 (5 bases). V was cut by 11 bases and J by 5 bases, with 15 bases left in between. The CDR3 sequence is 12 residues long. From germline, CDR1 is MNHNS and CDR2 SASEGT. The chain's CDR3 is CALGQGRTEAFF. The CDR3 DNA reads TGTGCCCTAGGGCAGGGTAGGACTGAAGCTTTCTTT.

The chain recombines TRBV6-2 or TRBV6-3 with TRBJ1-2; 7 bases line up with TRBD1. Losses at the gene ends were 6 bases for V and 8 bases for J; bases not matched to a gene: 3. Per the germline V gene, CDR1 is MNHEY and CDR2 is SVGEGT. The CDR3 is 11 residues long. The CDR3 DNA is TGTGCCAGCAGGGTGGACAGGGGCTACACCTTC. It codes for CASRVDRGYTF.

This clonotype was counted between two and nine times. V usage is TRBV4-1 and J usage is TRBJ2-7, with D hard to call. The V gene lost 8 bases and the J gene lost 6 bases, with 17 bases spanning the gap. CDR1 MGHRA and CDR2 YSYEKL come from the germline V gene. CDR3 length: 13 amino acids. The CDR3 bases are TGCGCCAGCGGCGTGCAATTAGCTCGCGAGCAGTACTTC. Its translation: CASGVQLAREQYF.

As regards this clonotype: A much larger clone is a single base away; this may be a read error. As DNA, the CDR3 is TGTGCCAGTAGTCCTAGGGGCAGTACCGATTCACCCATCCACTTT. This encodes CASSPRGSTDSPIHF. J is TRBJ1-6 and V is TRBV19, with a tentative D call TRBD1 (5 bases). This CDR3 is built from 15 residues. Germline CDR1 reads LNHDA; CDR2 reads SQIVND (reference sequence).

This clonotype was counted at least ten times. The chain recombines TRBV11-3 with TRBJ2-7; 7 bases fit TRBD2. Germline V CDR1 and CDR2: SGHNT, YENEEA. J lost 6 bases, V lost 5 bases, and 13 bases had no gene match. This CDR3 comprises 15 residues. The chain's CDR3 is CASSPSWGGTGEQYF. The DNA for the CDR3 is TGTGCCAGCAGCCCGAGCTGGGGGGGGACGGGCGAGCAGTACTTC.

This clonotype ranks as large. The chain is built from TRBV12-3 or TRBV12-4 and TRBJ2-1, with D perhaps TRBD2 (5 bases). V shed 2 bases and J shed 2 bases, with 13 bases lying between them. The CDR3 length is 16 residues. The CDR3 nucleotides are TGTGCCAGCAGTTTACTAGCCCCACCCCCCTACAATGAGCAGTTCTTC. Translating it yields CASSLLAPPPYNEQFF.

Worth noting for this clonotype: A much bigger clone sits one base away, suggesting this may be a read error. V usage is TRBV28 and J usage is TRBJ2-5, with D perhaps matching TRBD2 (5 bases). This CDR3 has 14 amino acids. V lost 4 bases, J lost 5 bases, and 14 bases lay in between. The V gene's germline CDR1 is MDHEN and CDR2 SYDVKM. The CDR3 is CASSSGAVAETQYF. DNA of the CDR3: TGTGCCAGCAGTTCCGGAGCGGTAGCGGAGACCCAGTACTTC.

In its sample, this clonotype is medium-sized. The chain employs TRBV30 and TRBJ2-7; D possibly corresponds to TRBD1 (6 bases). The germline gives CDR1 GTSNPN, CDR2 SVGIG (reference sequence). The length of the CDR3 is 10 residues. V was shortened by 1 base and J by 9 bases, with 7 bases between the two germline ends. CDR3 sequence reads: CAWSGGGQYF. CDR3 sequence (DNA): TGTGCCTGGAGTGGAGGGGGGCAGTACTTC.

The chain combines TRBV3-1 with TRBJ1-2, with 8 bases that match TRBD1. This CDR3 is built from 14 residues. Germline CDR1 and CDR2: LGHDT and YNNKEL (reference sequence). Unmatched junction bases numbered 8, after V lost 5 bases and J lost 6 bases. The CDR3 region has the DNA TGTGCCAGCAGCGGAGAAACAGGGGGAAATGGCTACACCTTC. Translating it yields CASSGETGGNGYTF.

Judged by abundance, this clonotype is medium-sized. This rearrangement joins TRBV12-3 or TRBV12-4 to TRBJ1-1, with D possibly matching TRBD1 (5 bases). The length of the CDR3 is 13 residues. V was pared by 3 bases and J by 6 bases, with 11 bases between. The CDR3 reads CASSLELGAEAFF. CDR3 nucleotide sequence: TGTGCCAGCAGTTTGGAGTTAGGGGCTGAAGCTTTCTTT.

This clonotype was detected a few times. The CDR3 bases are TGTGCCAGCACCAGTATTCGGACTAGCGGGAGTATCGCCAATGAGCAGTTCTTC. It yields the protein CASTSIRTSGSIANEQFF. This chain connects TRBV5-6 to TRBJ2-1; TRBD2 aligns across 13 bases. Trimming at V came to 6 bases and at J to 6 bases, leaving 15 bases not matched to a gene. The CDR3 spans 18 residues. From germline, CDR1 is SGHDT and CDR2 YYEEEE.

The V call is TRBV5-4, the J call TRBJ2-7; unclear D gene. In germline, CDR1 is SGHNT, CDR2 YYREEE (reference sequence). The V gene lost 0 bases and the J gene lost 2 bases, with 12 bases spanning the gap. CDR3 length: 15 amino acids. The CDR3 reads CASSLDTRITYEQYF. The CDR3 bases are TGTGCCAGCAGCTTGGATACTCGGATAACCTACGAGCAGTACTTC.

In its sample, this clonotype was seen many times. DNA of the CDR3: TGTGCCTGGAGTGTACGGACTAGCGGGAGGAAAACCGGGGAGCTGTTTTTT. The encoded protein is CAWSVRTSGRKTGELFF. The J gene is TRBJ2-2, the V gene TRBV30; 14 positions agree with TRBD2. CDR1 is GTSNPN and CDR2 is SVGIG in the germline V gene (reference sequence). V lost 0 bases and J lost 5; bases outside the gene matches: 5. This CDR3 is 17 amino acids long. The whole variable domain, remainder taken from reference TRBV30 and TRBJ2-2, is SQTIHQWPATLVQPVGSPLSLECTVEGTSNPNLYWYRQAAGRGLQLLFYSVGIGQISSEVPQNLSASRPQDRQFILSSKKLLLSDSGFYLCAWSVRTSGRKTGELFFGEGSRLTVL.

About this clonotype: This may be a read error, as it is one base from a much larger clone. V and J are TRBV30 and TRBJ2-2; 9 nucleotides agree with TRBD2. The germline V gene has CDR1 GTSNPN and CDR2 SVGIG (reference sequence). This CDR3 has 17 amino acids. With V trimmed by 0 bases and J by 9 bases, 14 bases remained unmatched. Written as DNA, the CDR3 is TGTGCCTGGAGTGTAATAAATAGCGGGAGAATCCCCTGGGAGCTGTTTTTT. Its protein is CAWSVINSGRIPWELFF. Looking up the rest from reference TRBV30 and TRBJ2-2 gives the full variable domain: SQTIHQWPATLVQPVGSPLSLECTVEGTSNPNLYWYRQAAGRGLQLLFYSVGIGQISSEVPQNLSASRPQDRQFILSSKKLLLSDSGFYLCAWSVINSGRIPWELFFGEGSRLTVL.